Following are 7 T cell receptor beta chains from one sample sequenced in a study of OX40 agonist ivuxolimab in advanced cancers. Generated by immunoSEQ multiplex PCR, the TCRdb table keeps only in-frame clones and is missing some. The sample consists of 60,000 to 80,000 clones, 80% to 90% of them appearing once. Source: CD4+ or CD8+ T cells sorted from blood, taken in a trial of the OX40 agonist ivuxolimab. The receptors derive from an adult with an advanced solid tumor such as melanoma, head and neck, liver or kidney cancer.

CDR3: CASSPISGYTDTQYF. The CDR3 DNA is TGTGCCAGCTCACCGATTTCAGGGTACACAGATACGCAGTATTTT. The chain couples TRBV18 to TRBJ2-3, with D possibly being TRBD1 (5 bases). The germline CDR1 and CDR2 sequences are KGHSH and LQKENI. Trimming left V 3 bases short and J 2 bases short, with 12 bases between. The CDR3 totals 15 residues.

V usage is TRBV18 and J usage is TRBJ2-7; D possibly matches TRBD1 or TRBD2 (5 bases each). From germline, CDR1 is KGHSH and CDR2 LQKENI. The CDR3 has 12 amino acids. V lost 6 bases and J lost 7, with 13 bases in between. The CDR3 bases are TGTGCCAGCTCTCCCCCCAGGGAGGAGCAGTACTTC. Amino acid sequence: CASSPPREEQYF.

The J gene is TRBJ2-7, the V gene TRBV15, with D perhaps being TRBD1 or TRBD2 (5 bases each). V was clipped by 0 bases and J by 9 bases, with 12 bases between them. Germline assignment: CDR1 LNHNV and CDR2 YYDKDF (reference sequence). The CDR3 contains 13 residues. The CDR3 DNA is TGTGCCACCAGCAGAGATCAGGAAGGGACGCAGTACTTC. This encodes CATSRDQEGTQYF. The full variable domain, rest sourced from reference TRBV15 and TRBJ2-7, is DAMVIQNPRYQVTQFGKPVTLSCSQTLNHNVMYWYQQKSSQAPKLLFHYYDKDFNNEADTPDNFQSRRPNTSFCFLDIRSPGLGDTAMYLCATSRDQEGTQYFGPGTRLTVT.

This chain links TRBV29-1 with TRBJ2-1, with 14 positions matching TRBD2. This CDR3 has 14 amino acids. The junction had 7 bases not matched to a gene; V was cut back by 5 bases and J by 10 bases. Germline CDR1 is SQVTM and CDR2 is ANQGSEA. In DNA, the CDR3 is TGCAGCGTTCCCGGGACTAGCGGGAGTGGGGAGCAGTTCTTC. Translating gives CSVPGTSGSGEQFF.

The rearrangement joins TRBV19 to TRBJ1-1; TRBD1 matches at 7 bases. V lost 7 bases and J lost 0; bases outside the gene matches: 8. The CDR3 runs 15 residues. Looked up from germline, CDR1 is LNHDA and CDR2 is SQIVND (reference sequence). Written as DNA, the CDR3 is TGTGCCAGTACCAGACAGGGCCCCATGAACACTGAAGCTTTCTTT. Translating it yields CASTRQGPMNTEAFF.

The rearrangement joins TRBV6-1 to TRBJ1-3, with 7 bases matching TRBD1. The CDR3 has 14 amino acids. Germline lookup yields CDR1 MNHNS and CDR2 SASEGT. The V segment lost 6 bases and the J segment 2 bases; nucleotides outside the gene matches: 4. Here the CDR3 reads CASRATGTGNTIYF. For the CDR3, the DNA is TGTGCCAGCAGAGCGACAGGGACTGGAAACACCATATATTTT.

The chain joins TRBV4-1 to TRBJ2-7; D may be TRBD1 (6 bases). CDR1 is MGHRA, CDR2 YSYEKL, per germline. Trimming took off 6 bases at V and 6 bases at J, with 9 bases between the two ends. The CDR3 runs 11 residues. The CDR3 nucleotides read TGCGCCAGCAGTCAGGACAGCGAGCAGTACTTC. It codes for CASSQDSEQYF.